These 16 T cell receptor beta chains originate from one sample sequenced in a study of cytomegalovirus exposure and HLA in healthy donors (dated by TCRdb to about 2017). Library preparation used the immunoSEQ multiplex PCR assay. For the multiplex PCR, a mixture combining 60 forward primers for TCR Vbeta segments and 13 reverse primers for TCR Jbeta segments was used. Imported from immuneACCESS, the table was reduced by TCRdb to in-frame sequences with V and J called. These copies leave out some clones; in studies compared against another copy, an unresolved V gene accounts for under half, and the cause of the remainder is not known. This sample is represented by approximately 110,000 clones; 74% of them were singletons. The top ten hold 2.6% of the sample. Sequenced sample: PBMCs. The receptors here all came from a man in his fifties or sixties in good health and CMV-seropositive.

The rearrangement links TRBV7-9 to TRBJ2-5, with 9 bases that match TRBD2. Germline V gene data show CDR1 as SEHNR and CDR2 as FQNEAQ (reference sequence). The V segment lost 2 bases and the J segment 4 bases; nucleotides outside the gene matches: 14. The CDR3 has 18 residues. The CDR3 reads CASSLRVLAGGPGETQYF. Written as DNA, the CDR3 is TGTGCCAGCAGCTTAAGAGTTCTGGCGGGAGGGCCGGGAGAGACCCAGTACTTC.

V gene TRBV19 combines with J gene TRBJ2-6, with 9 bases matching TRBD1. The germline V gene has CDR1 LNHDA and CDR2 SQIVND (reference sequence). The CDR3 has 21 residues. V lost 5 bases and J lost 0; bases outside the gene matches: 17. The CDR3 sequence: CASSPTGGAGRRLSGANVLTF. DNA of the CDR3: TGTGCCAGTAGTCCTACAGGGGGCGCCGGTCGGCGGCTCTCTGGGGCCAACGTCCTGACTTTC.

The V call is TRBV11-1, the J call TRBJ2-1; 8 bases are a match to TRBD2. CDR1 and CDR2 (germline): SGHAT, FQDESV (reference sequence). There are 16 residues in the CDR3. J was trimmed by 4 bases and V by 5 bases; bases with no gene match: 10. Here the CDR3 DNA reads TGTGCCAGCAGCCCTAGGGGCGGGAGGAGGTACAATGAGCAGTTCTTC. It encodes CASSPRGGRRYNEQFF.

This chain joins TRBV6-5 and TRBJ2-7; no firm D call. CDR1 is MNHEY, CDR2 SVGAGI, per germline. CDR3 size: 13 residues. The germline V and J ends were trimmed by 2 bases and 1 base, with 6 bases remaining between them. The CDR3 coding sequence is TGTGCCAGCAGTTACCCCGGGTCCTACGAGCAGTACTTC. This sequence encodes CASSYPGSYEQYF.

The sample holds a few counts of this clone. The rearrangement links TRBV19 to TRBJ1-5; no reliable D call. Germline CDR1 reads LNHDA; CDR2 reads SQIVND (reference sequence). The germline V and J ends were trimmed by 6 bases and 6 bases, with 15 bases remaining between them. CDR3 length: 14 amino acids. The CDR3 coding sequence is TGTGCCAGTAGCCCAAGAGGGCCCACTCAGCCCCAGCATTTT. Its protein is CASSPRGPTQPQHF. Supplemented by reference TRBV19 and TRBJ1-5, the full variable domain reads DGGITQSPKYLFRKEGQNVTLSCEQNLNHDAMYWYRQDPGQGLRLIYYSQIVNDFQKGDIAEGYSVSREKKESFPLTVTSAQKNPTAFYLCASSPRGPTQPQHFGDGTRLSIL.

This clone has just one count. The rearrangement joins TRBV15 to TRBJ2-7, with 10 bases lining up with TRBD1. V was pared by 4 bases and J by 5 bases, with 8 bases of the junction left unmatched. The CDR3 is 15 amino acids. The V gene's germline CDR1 is LNHNV and CDR2 YYDKDF (reference sequence). The CDR3 DNA follows: TGTGCCACCAGCATTCCGGGACAGGGGAAAAACGAGCAGTACTTC. Its translation is CATSIPGQGKNEQYF.

The V gene is TRBV7-3, the J gene TRBJ2-1; maybe TRBD1 (5 bases). Germline CDR1 is SGHTA and CDR2 is FQGTGA. The CDR3 is 17 residues long. With 2 bases removed from V and 6 bases from J, the gap between germline ends came to 20 bases. CDR3 amino acids: CASSLLDSWLGPNEQFF. CDR3 nucleotide sequence: TGTGCCAGCAGCTTACTCGACTCCTGGCTGGGGCCCAATGAGCAGTTCTTC.

The V gene is TRBV5-1, the J gene TRBJ2-5, with a possible D match to TRBD2 (5 bases). Germline V gives CDR1 SGHRS, CDR2 YFSETQ. Trimming took 3 bases from V and 1 from J, leaving 10 bases between them. CDR3 length: 14 amino acids. As DNA, the CDR3 is TGCGCCAGCAGCTCCGGAGGTAGCCAAGAGACCCAGTACTTC. It specifies CASSSGGSQETQYF.

The V call is TRBV14, the J call TRBJ2-3; 9 bases are a match to TRBD2. Germline assignment: CDR1 SGHDN and CDR2 FVKESK. The trim removed 2 bases at V and 1 base at J, leaving 1 base unmatched. The CDR3 is made up of 15 amino acids. The CDR3 spells CASSQPSGGTDTQYF. The DNA for the CDR3 is TGTGCCAGCAGCCAACCTAGCGGGGGCACAGATACGCAGTATTTT. Using reference TRBV14 and TRBJ2-3 for the parts outside the CDR3, the full variable domain is EAGVTQFPSHSVIEKGQTVTLRCDPISGHDNLYWYRRVMGKEIKFLLHFVKESKQDESGMPNNRFLAERTGGTYSTLKVQPAELEDSGVYFCASSQPSGGTDTQYFGPGTRLTVL.

The gene calls are TRBV2 and TRBJ1-5; tentative D call: TRBD1 (6 bases). Trimming removed 7 bases at V and 5 bases at J, with 15 bases between. The V gene's germline CDR1 is SNHLY and CDR2 FYNNEI. CDR3 length: 14 amino acids. CDR3: CASTLTGSDQPQHF. In DNA form, the CDR3 reads TGTGCCAGCACCCTAACAGGGTCGGATCAGCCCCAGCATTTT.

V gene TRBV7-3 combines with J gene TRBJ2-1; tentatively, D is TRBD1 (6 bases). The V end was cut by 5 bases, the J end by 1 base, with 9 bases between. Germline CDR1 is SGHTA and CDR2 is FQGTGA. The CDR3 consists of 14 residues. CDR3 region: CASSLQGSYNEQFF. CDR3 bases: TGTGCCAGCAGCCTACAGGGTTCCTACAATGAGCAGTTCTTC.

The chain combines TRBV2 with TRBJ2-7, with 9 bases identical to TRBD1. The germline V gene has CDR1 SNHLY and CDR2 FYNNEI. The CDR3 covers 14 residues. Trimming cost V 5 bases and J 7 bases; bases outside gene matches: 9. The CDR3 spells CASSQQGARGEQYF. The CDR3, as DNA: TGTGCCAGCAGTCAACAGGGGGCGCGGGGGGAGCAGTACTTC. The complete variable domain, with remaining parts taken from reference TRBV2 and TRBJ2-7, reads EPEVTQTPSHQVTQMGQEVILRCVPISNHLYFYWYRQILGQKVEFLVSFYNNEISEKSEIFDDQFSVERPDGSNFTLKIRSTKLEDSAMYFCASSQQGARGEQYFGPGTRLTVT.

The chain carries TRBV9 and TRBJ1-1; 7 bases match TRBD1. The CDR3 totals 14 residues. Germline V lookup: CDR1 SGDLS, CDR2 YYNGEE. The trim removed 7 bases at V and 3 bases at J, leaving 9 bases unmatched. The CDR3 sequence is CASQKGASDTEAFF. The CDR3 DNA follows: TGTGCCAGCCAGAAGGGGGCTTCAGACACTGAAGCTTTCTTT.

This sequence joins TRBV29-1 and TRBJ2-7; TRBD1 matches 10 bases. The V gene's germline CDR1 is SQVTM and CDR2 ANQGSEA. This CDR3 spans 13 amino acids. V lost 6 bases to trimming and J lost 2 bases; unmatched junction nucleotides: 4. The DNA for the CDR3 is TGCAGCGTCAATGGACAGGGGGCCTACGAGCAGTACTTC. This encodes CSVNGQGAYEQYF.

This clone was observed a few times. The rearrangement links TRBV2 to TRBJ2-1; D is perhaps TRBD2 (6 bases). The CDR3 covers 17 residues. Trimming took off 4 bases at V and 1 base at J, with 17 bases between the two ends. Germline CDR1 reads SNHLY; CDR2 reads FYNNEI. The CDR3 DNA sequence: TGTGCCAGCAGTGGCGGGGCCCCCGGGGAATCCTACAATGAGCAGTTCTTC. As protein: CASSGGAPGESYNEQFF. Supplemented by reference TRBV2 and TRBJ2-1, the full variable domain reads EPEVTQTPSHQVTQMGQEVILRCVPISNHLYFYWYRQILGQKVEFLVSFYNNEISEKSEIFDDQFSVERPDGSNFTLKIRSTKLEDSAMYFCASSGGAPGESYNEQFFGPGTRLTVL.

CDR3 amino acids: CASSLGQGRYEQYF. The CDR3 coding sequence is TGTGCCAGCAGCCTGGGACAGGGTAGGTACGAGCAGTACTTC. The V and J genes are TRBV5-4 and TRBJ2-7; 9 bases align to TRBD1. Germline lookup yields CDR1 SGHNT and CDR2 YYREEE (reference sequence). V shed 4 bases and J 4 bases; nucleotides not matched to a gene: 6. CDR3 length equals 14 residues.